This T cell receptor (beta chain) came from a study of blood T cells in healthy people across ages. Study outcomes and limitations: Because donor CMV status was unknown, expanded clonotype changes were possibly confounded. Diversity was estimated from one million T cells, and these estimates were considered underestimates.

Combining a sample-barcoded 5' primer with a J-beta primer mix, a second PCR ran for roughly 7 to 11 cycles. MiXCR was run by TCRdb on the 5' RACE reads, yielding one entry per CDR3 protein. The sample consists of approximately 1.5 million distinct CDR3 sequences, almost 35% of them appearing once. Germline V lookup: CDR1 SNHLY, CDR2 FYNNEI. The CDR3 is made up of 17 amino acids. Trimming left V 6 bases short and J 5 bases short, with 23 bases between. Concerning this clonotype itself: The antigen is undetermined.

The rearrangement joins TRBV2 to TRBJ2-1; D unresolved. This sequence originates from a woman aged 25 to 39 in good health. Sequencing used blood. The CDR3 DNA is TGTGCCAGCAGCCATACTGAGATCAAGCAGCTCAACAATGAGCAGTTCTTC. Translation gives CASSHTEIKQLNNEQFF.